These 10 T cell receptor beta chains originate from one sample sequenced in a study of read filtering for tumor transcriptome and immune sequencing. The library was built from roughly 400 ng RNA with molecular barcoded adaptors for alpha/delta and beta/gamma chains. TCRdb analysed the reads with MiXCR anew, one entry per CDR3 protein. Here the sample spans roughly 67,000 distinct CDR3 sequences, around a fifth being singletons. Sequencing input: a population of CD138-negative cells sorted from bone marrow. The receptors were sampled from a donor at least 40 years old with multiple myeloma.

To note about this clonotype: A read error may explain this, as a much larger clone is one base away. It is likely a read error, because the conserved phenylalanine at the end of the CDR3 is missing. V and J are TRBV7-8 and TRBJ2-2, with TRBD2 matching 8 bases. With V trimmed by 0 bases and J by 5 bases, 2 bases remained unmatched. CDR1 SGHVS and CDR2 FQNEAQ come from the germline V gene. This CDR3 spans 15 amino acids. The CDR3 DNA follows: TGTGCCAGCAGCTTAGCCGGGGGGGTTACCGGGGAGCTGTTTCTT. The encoded protein is CASSLAGGVTGELFL.

This clonotype was seen repeatedly, ten times or more. This rearrangement joins TRBV7-3 to TRBJ2-1, with 11 bases lining up with TRBD2. The junction had 8 bases not matched to a gene; V was cut back by 2 bases and J by 8 bases. Germline CDR1 is SGHTA and CDR2 is FQGTGA. The CDR3 contains 16 residues. The CDR3 DNA reads as TGTGCCAGCAGCTTATACGAGACTAGCGGGGAATATGAGCAGTTCTTC. Its translation: CASSLYETSGEYEQFF.

This clonotype was counted between two and nine times. A much more abundant neighbour one base away suggests this may be a read error. The V and J genes are TRBV20-1 and TRBJ2-7; possibly TRBD1 for D (6 bases). The CDR3 contains 13 residues. V gave up 5 bases and J gave up 4 bases, with 15 bases separating them. Per the germline V gene, CDR1 is DFQATT and CDR2 is SNEGSKA (reference sequence). The CDR3, as DNA: TGCAGTGCTGAAAACAGGGAAAGGTACGAGCAGTACTTC. Its protein is CSAENRERYEQYF.

This clonotype was counted ten times or more. The gene calls are TRBV20-1 and TRBJ1-6; D gene ambiguous. The germline gives CDR1 DFQATT, CDR2 SNEGSKA (reference sequence). The CDR3 length is 13 residues. The ends were cut back, 2 bases at V and 1 base at J, with 3 bases in the middle. In nucleotides, the CDR3 is TGCAGTGCTAGATCTTCCTATAATTCACCCCTCCACTTT. Translated, it gives CSARSSYNSPLHF.

Many counts were recorded for this clonotype. This may be a read error, as it is one base from a much larger clone. The chain employs TRBV28 and TRBJ2-1; 12 bases line up with TRBD1. The V gene's germline CDR1 is MDHEN and CDR2 SYDVKM. CDR3 length: 16 amino acids. DNA of the CDR3: TGTGCCTGCAGTTTGCGCTGGGACAGGGGGCTTTATGAGCAGTTCTTC. Translation gives CACSLRWDRGLYEQFF. Full variable domain (missing parts from reference TRBV28 and TRBJ2-1): DVKVTQSSRYLVKRTGEKVFLECVQDMDHENMFWYRQDPGLGLRLIYFSYDVKMKEKGDIPEGYSVSREKKERFSLILESASTNQTSMYLCACSLRWDRGLYEQFFGPGTRLTVL.

The table lists this clonotype with many counts. This sequence joins TRBV12-3 or TRBV12-4 and TRBJ2-1, with 13 bases matching TRBD2. The CDR3 covers 21 residues. J gave up 7 bases and V 4 bases, and 22 bases lay outside the gene matches. For the CDR3, the DNA is TGTGCCAGCAGTTCCAAGCCACACTTCACTAGCGGGAGGGCACATAGGAATGAGCAGTTCTTC. This gives the protein CASSSKPHFTSGRAHRNEQFF.

Only one count was recorded for this clonotype. Possible read error: a much larger clone is one base away. The chain couples TRBV20-1 to TRBJ2-1, with TRBD2 matching over 10 bases. CDR1 and CDR2 (germline): DFQATT, SNEGSKA (reference sequence). CDR3 length equals 16 residues. The CDR3, as DNA: TGCAGTGCTAGGACACCGAGCGGGAGGGCCTACAATGAGCAGCTCTTC. It yields the protein CSARTPSGRAYNEQLF.

As to this clonotype: One end of the junction does not line up with germline, which may come from a read error. The V call is TRBV5-1, the J call TRBJ2-7; perhaps D is TRBD1 or TRBD2 (5 bases each). Germline V gene data show CDR1 as SGHRS and CDR2 as YFSETQ. This CDR3 region has 15 residues. CDR3 sequence: CASSLGPGPLYEQYF. As DNA, the CDR3 is TGCGCCAGCAGCTTGGGTCCGGGGCCCCTCTACGAGCAATACTTC.

This clonotype has a count of ten or more. The chain links TRBV5-6 to TRBJ2-5; D might be TRBD2 (6 bases). Trimming removed 3 bases at V and 0 bases at J, with 18 bases between. The CDR3 totals 17 residues. Looked up from germline, CDR1 is SGHDT and CDR2 is YYEEEE. CDR3: CASSSSGIGTYQETQYF. CDR3 nucleotides: TGTGCCAGCAGCTCGTCCGGTATAGGGACTTACCAAGAGACCCAGTACTTC.

This clonotype was counted at least ten times. The chain combines TRBV7-9 with TRBJ2-1; the D call may be TRBD1 or TRBD2 (5 bases each). The CDR3 length is 16 residues. Trimming took 3 bases from V and 3 from J, leaving 15 bases between them. Germline V gene lookup returns CDR1 SEHNR and CDR2 FQNEAQ (reference sequence). The DNA of the CDR3 is TGTGCCAGCAGCTTCTCAGGATGGGGGATCTACAATGAGCAGTTCTTC. Translation gives CASSFSGWGIYNEQFF.